What follows are 25 T cell receptor beta chains derived from one specimen sequenced in a study of Ad26.COV2.S vaccination and SARS-CoV-2 variants. The protocol was immunoSEQ multiplex PCR, while the TCRdb copy is restricted to in-frame clones and leaves out a portion. The data contain 350,000 to 400,000 clones, approximately 86% of them singletons. Regarding treatment: some 19 received Ad26.COV2.S at low or high dose, single or two shots; roughly 5 received placebo; per-sample allocation not given. Sampling occurred on day 63 after the first vaccine or placebo injection. The material sequenced was peripheral blood, taken in a trial of Ad26.COV2.S vaccine versus placebo. The receptors stem from a person between 18 and 65 years old who received the Ad26.COV2.S COVID-19 vaccine or a placebo.

In its sample, this clone was seen once. The rearrangement joins TRBV5-4 to TRBJ2-1; 7 bases map to TRBD1. V trimming: 0 bases; J trimming: 0 bases; junction bases outside the gene matches: 3. CDR1 and CDR2 (germline): SGHNT, YYREEE (reference sequence). The CDR3 has 16 residues. In DNA, the CDR3 is TGTGCCAGCAGCTTGGCAGGGGGTAACTCCTACAATGAGCAGTTCTTC. Protein product: CASSLAGGNSYNEQFF.

The rearrangement links TRBV5-4 to TRBJ2-3, with TRBD2 identical over 12 bases. Trimming cost V 4 bases and J 2 bases; bases outside gene matches: 5. This CDR3 spans 16 amino acids. Germline V gives CDR1 SGHNT, CDR2 YYREEE (reference sequence). The CDR3 is CASSLRLAGVTDTQYF. For the CDR3, the DNA is TGTGCCAGCAGCCTCCGACTAGCGGGGGTCACAGATACGCAGTATTTT.

The CDR3 DNA sequence: TGTGCCACGCAGACGACTTCAGGGTTCCAAGAGACCCAGTACTTC. It translates to CATQTTSGFQETQYF. The genes are TRBV6-6 and TRBJ2-5; D might be TRBD1 (5 bases). The CDR3 is 15 residues long. CDR1 and CDR2 (germline): MNHNY, SVGAGI (reference sequence). V was shortened by 10 bases and J by 1 base, with 19 bases between the two germline ends.

V is TRBV18 and J is TRBJ1-3; a possible D gene is TRBD1 (5 bases). From germline, CDR1 is KGHSH and CDR2 LQKENI. The CDR3 has 15 residues. Trimming shortened V by 1 base and J by 3 bases, and 10 bases separated the two germline ends. This CDR3 reads CASSPQEGNGNTIYF. In nucleotides, the CDR3 is TGTGCCAGCTCACCACAGGAGGGGAATGGAAACACCATATATTTT.

Here the CDR3 reads CASSGTSGYTGELFF. The CDR3 DNA reads TGTGCCAGCTCAGGTACTAGCGGATACACCGGGGAGCTGTTTTTT. The genes are TRBV18 and TRBJ2-2; 8 nucleotides match TRBD2. J lost 3 bases, V lost 5 bases, and 5 bases had no gene match. CDR3 length: 15 residues. Germline V gene data show CDR1 as KGHSH and CDR2 as LQKENI. Drawing the rest from reference TRBV18 and TRBJ2-2, the complete variable domain is NAGVMQNPRHLVRRRGQEARLRCSPMKGHSHVYWYRQLPEEGLKFMVYLQKENIIDESGMPKERFSAEFPKEGPSILRIQQVVRGDSAAYFCASSGTSGYTGELFFGEGSRLTVL.

V is TRBV7-9 and J is TRBJ2-3; possible D gene TRBD1, 5 bases. This CDR3 is 14 amino acids long. Germline V gives CDR1 SEHNR, CDR2 FQNEAQ (reference sequence). V dropped 3 bases and J dropped 3 bases, with 10 bases sitting between them. This CDR3 reads CASSFPQGTDTQYF. Here the CDR3 DNA reads TGTGCCAGCAGCTTCCCGCAGGGTACAGATACGCAGTATTTT.

The chain carries TRBV5-6 and TRBJ2-6; D is unresolved. The CDR3 has 19 residues. The V gene lost 0 bases and the J gene lost 0 bases, with 16 bases spanning the gap. Germline V gives CDR1 SGHDT, CDR2 YYEEEE. DNA for the CDR3: TGTGCCAGCAGCTTGGTAAAGCTCCCCCCTCTCTCTGGGGCCAACGTCCTGACTTTC. Residues: CASSLVKLPPLSGANVLTF.

The CDR3 loop is CASSPQGSLETQYF. CDR3 in DNA: TGTGCCAGCAGCCCACAGGGGTCGTTAGAGACCCAGTACTTC. The chain carries TRBV7-2 and TRBJ2-5, with 7 bases that match TRBD1. The CDR3 extends over 14 amino acids. The ends lost 5 bases at V and 4 bases at J; junction bases unmatched: 7. The V gene's germline CDR1 is SGHTA and CDR2 FQGNSA.

This chain connects TRBV11-2 to TRBJ1-2, with no clear D. Germline V gene lookup returns CDR1 SGHAT and CDR2 FQNNGV. The CDR3 totals 14 residues. Trimming cost V 2 bases and J 8 bases, with 15 bases left between them. In DNA form, the CDR3 reads TGTGCCAGCAGCTTAAACGCCCATAGCCCCGGCTACACCTTC. Encoded protein: CASSLNAHSPGYTF. The whole variable domain, filled in from reference TRBV11-2 and TRBJ1-2, reads EAGVAQSPRYKIIEKRQSVAFWCNPISGHATLYWYQQILGQGPKLLIQFQNNGVVDDSQLPKDRFSAERLKGVDSTLKIQPAKLEDSAVYLCASSLNAHSPGYTFGSGTRLTVV.

The rearrangement links TRBV18 to TRBJ2-7; TRBD1 is a possible D gene (5 bases). From germline, CDR1 is KGHSH and CDR2 LQKENI. The CDR3 has 14 amino acids. V was shortened by 4 bases and J by 3 bases, with 13 bases between the two germline ends. The CDR3 sequence is CASSRKGNDYEQYF. The CDR3 bases are TGTGCCAGCTCACGGAAGGGGAACGACTACGAGCAGTACTTC.

The rearrangement joins TRBV25-1 to TRBJ2-5; D unclear. This CDR3 has 14 residues. With 3 bases removed from V and 1 base from J, the gap between germline ends came to 9 bases. Germline V CDR1 and CDR2: MGHDK, SYGVNS. The DNA of the CDR3 is TGTGCCAGCAGTGAGCACCACTTCCAAGAGACCCAGTACTTC. The encoded protein is CASSEHHFQETQYF.

The chain combines TRBV3-1 (or the pseudogene TRBV3-2) with TRBJ2-1, with 9 bases aligning to TRBD2. This CDR3 spans 14 amino acids. The V gene end was trimmed by 8 bases and the J gene end by 8 bases; junction bases not matched to a gene: 10. The germline V gene encodes CDR1 LGHDT and CDR2 YNNKEL (reference sequence). The CDR3 here is CASHPSGDVHEQFF. The CDR3 DNA is TGTGCCAGCCACCCTAGCGGGGACGTCCATGAGCAGTTCTTC.

The rearrangement links TRBV5-1 to TRBJ1-1; D might be TRBD1 (5 bases). This CDR3 has 15 amino acids. Germline CDR1 is SGHRS and CDR2 is YFSETQ. With 0 bases removed from V and 1 base from J, the gap between germline ends came to 10 bases. CDR3 protein: CASSLEQGRNTEAFF. Written as DNA, the CDR3 is TGCGCCAGCAGCTTGGAGCAGGGAAGGAACACTGAAGCTTTCTTT.

V usage is TRBV5-1 and J usage is TRBJ2-6; D uncertain. Germline V gene sequence: CDR1 SGHRS, CDR2 YFSETQ. This CDR3 is 17 amino acids long. The V end lost 4 bases, the J end lost 0 bases, and 14 bases lay between the germline ends. CDR3 sequence: CASSPAGPSSGANVLTF. The CDR3 DNA sequence: TGCGCCAGCAGCCCCGCAGGACCAAGCTCTGGGGCCAACGTCCTGACTTTC. Based on the CDR3 plus reference TRBV5-1 and TRBJ2-6, the full variable domain is KAGVTQTPRYLIKTRGQQVTLSCSPISGHRSVSWYQQTPGQGLQFLFEYFSETQRNKGNFPGRFSGRQFSNSRSEMNVSTLELGDSALYLCASSPAGPSSGANVLTFGAGSRLTVL.

V gene TRBV5-5 combines with J gene TRBJ2-5; tentatively, D is TRBD2 (5 bases). The V gene's germline CDR1 is SGHKS and CDR2 YYEKEE (reference sequence). CDR3 length equals 14 residues. The V and J ends lost 4 bases and 2 bases respectively, with 12 bases between them. The CDR3 sequence is CASSLSGRQETQYF. The CDR3 DNA reads TGTGCCAGCAGCCTGAGCGGCAGACAAGAGACCCAGTACTTC.

The chain joins TRBV5-6 to TRBJ1-3, with D unresolved. V was pared by 0 bases and J by 0 bases, with 19 bases between. Per the germline V gene, CDR1 is SGHDT and CDR2 is YYEEEE. CDR3 length equals 19 residues. CDR3 DNA: TGTGCCAGCAGCTTGGTTGGTCGTTCCGACGGAGCCTCTGGAAACACCATATATTTT. Translated: CASSLVGRSDGASGNTIYF. Supplemented by reference TRBV5-6 and TRBJ1-3, the full variable domain reads DAGVTQSPTHLIKTRGQQVTLRCSPKSGHDTVSWYQQALGQGPQFIFQYYEEEERQRGNFPDRFSGHQFPNYSSELNVNALLLGDSALYLCASSLVGRSDGASGNTIYFGEGSWLTVV.

The chain employs TRBV19 and TRBJ2-7, with 7 bases identical to TRBD1. V lost 5 bases and J lost 0; bases outside the gene matches: 7. Germline-derived CDR1 and CDR2 are LNHDA and SQIVND (reference sequence). CDR3 length: 15 amino acids. As DNA, the CDR3 is TGTGCCAGTAGTCCGGCGGACAGGCCCTCCTACGAGCAGTACTTC. Its translation is CASSPADRPSYEQYF.

This chain joins TRBV15 and TRBJ1-2; D perhaps matches TRBD1 (6 bases). Per germline, CDR1 LNHNV and CDR2 YYDKDF (reference sequence). The CDR3 has 14 amino acids. The V end lost 0 bases, the J end lost 4 bases, and 9 bases lay between the germline ends. The CDR3 DNA reads as TGTGCCACCAGCAGAGACACAGGGTTCTATGGCTACACCTTC. Translated: CATSRDTGFYGYTF.

The J gene is TRBJ2-3, the V gene TRBV2, with 11 bases lining up with TRBD2. V was pared by 3 bases and J by 4 bases, with 18 bases of the junction left unmatched. Germline CDR1 reads SNHLY; CDR2 reads FYNNEI. The CDR3 loop spans 20 amino acids. The CDR3 DNA reads TGTGCCAGCAGTGACGGGAAATATAGCGGGGGGGCAGGTCTGCCAGATACGCAGTATTTT. Amino acid sequence: CASSDGKYSGGAGLPDTQYF.

V and J are TRBV19 and TRBJ1-4, with TRBD1 matching over 7 bases. The CDR3 is made up of 13 amino acids. CDR1 is LNHDA, CDR2 SQIVND, per germline (reference sequence). V was pared by 11 bases and J by 2 bases, with 5 bases of the junction left unmatched. CDR3 DNA sequence: TGTGCCTGCCGGGGACAGACTAATGAAAAACTGTTTTTT. Residues: CACRGQTNEKLFF.

The V gene is TRBV7-8, the J gene TRBJ2-1, with 8 nucleotides matching TRBD2. With V trimmed by 1 base and J by 8 bases, 10 bases remained unmatched. The CDR3 has 16 amino acids. Germline V gene data show CDR1 as SGHVS and CDR2 as FQNEAQ. The chain's CDR3 is CASSLVEVAGYDEQFF. CDR3 coding DNA: TGTGCCAGCAGCTTAGTTGAGGTAGCGGGGTATGATGAGCAGTTCTTC.

The J gene is TRBJ2-5, the V gene TRBV5-1; D is undetermined. Germline CDR1 and CDR2: SGHRS and YFSETQ. V gave up 0 bases and J gave up 4 bases, with 13 bases separating them. The CDR3 has 15 residues. The CDR3 loop reads CASSLAASLAETQYF. In DNA form, the CDR3 reads TGCGCCAGCAGCTTGGCCGCTTCCCTGGCAGAGACCCAGTACTTC. The full variable domain, rest sourced from reference TRBV5-1 and TRBJ2-5, is KAGVTQTPRYLIKTRGQQVTLSCSPISGHRSVSWYQQTPGQGLQFLFEYFSETQRNKGNFPGRFSGRQFSNSRSEMNVSTLELGDSALYLCASSLAASLAETQYFGPGTRLLVL.

This clone was seen just once. This same CDR3 is encoded by further DNA sequences in the sample. The chain recombines TRBV4-1 with TRBJ1-1, with unresolved D. Germline-derived CDR1 and CDR2 are MGHRA and YSYEKL. Trimming stripped 0 bases from V and 1 base from J, with 6 bases between. The CDR3 spans 14 residues. This CDR3 reads CASSQDPGNTEAFF. CDR3 nucleotides: TGCGCCAGCAGCCAAGATCCCGGGAACACTGAAGCTTTCTTT.

The J gene is TRBJ1-4, the V gene TRBV3-1 (or the pseudogene TRBV3-2); D not resolved. The CDR3 spans 12 residues. Germline CDR1 LGHDT, CDR2 YNNKEL (reference sequence). V was pared by 1 base and J by 5 bases, with 2 bases between. DNA for the CDR3: TGTGCCAGCAGCCAAGGGAATGAAAAACTGTTTTTT. This translates into CASSQGNEKLFF.

About this clone: The same CDR3 arises from other DNA sequences in this sample as well. The chain joins TRBV12-3 or TRBV12-4 to TRBJ1-2; TRBD1 matches 8 bases. The CDR3 extends over 13 amino acids. The junction had 3 bases not matched to a gene; V was cut back by 1 base and J by 8 bases. This CDR3 is CASSLGTGYGYTF. The CDR3 DNA reads TGTGCCAGCAGTTTAGGGACAGGGTACGGCTACACCTTC.